The source of this TCR beta chain is a study of PD-1 blockade in classical Hodgkin lymphoma. In the study overall: Nivolumab 3 mg/kg was given intravenously every 2 weeks.

The assay was immunoSEQ multiplex PCR, and TCRdb's table has in-frame clones only and misses some. The repertoire has under 40,000 clones, 76% of them found once; the top ten carry around 15%. Findings and caveats of the study: CD4+ TCR diversity rose significantly by C4D1, and CD8+ TCR diversity did not. Complete responders possessed baseline diversity comparable to newly diagnosed patients. What caused the repertoire differences, perhaps disease activity or prior therapy, remains undefined.

Each patient's relapse followed autologous stem cell transplantation, and brentuximab vedotin exposure varied. Points on this clone: Its antigen remains unknown.

CDR1 and CDR2 from the germline V gene are SGHRS and YFSETQ. This CDR3 has 14 amino acids. The V and J ends lost 4 bases and 8 bases respectively, with 17 bases between them. Sample: peripheral blood mononuclear cells (PBMCs), taken before the second cycle of nivolumab. This clonotype was sampled from a human donor with classical Hodgkin lymphoma. The V call is TRBV5-1, the J call TRBJ2-3; D could derive from TRBD1 or TRBD2 (5 bases each). The CDR3 sequence: CASSPGTELGTQYF. The CDR3 nucleotides are TGCGCCAGCAGCCCCGGGACGGAGTTGGGTACGCAGTATTTT.